These 18 T cell receptor beta chains came from one sample sequenced in a study of T cells in localized non-small cell lung cancer. Generated by immunoSEQ multiplex PCR, the TCRdb table keeps only in-frame clones and is missing some. The repertoire includes over 30,000 clones, 86% of them detected once, and more than 5.5% sits in the top ten. Source: peripheral blood mononuclear cells, taken before any cancer treatment. These receptors all come from a male donor at least 60 years old with stage II lung adenocarcinoma.

This clone appeared once. The chain is built from TRBV6-5 and TRBJ1-2; 8 nucleotides match TRBD1. CDR1 MNHEY and CDR2 SVGAGI come from the germline V gene. V lost 2 bases, J lost 7 bases, and 6 bases stayed unmatched. CDR3 size: 14 residues. The CDR3 protein is CASSYRDRGPGYTF. CDR3 nucleotides: TGTGCCAGCAGTTACCGTGACAGGGGACCTGGCTACACCTTC.

Concerning this clone: The same CDR3 also results from other DNA sequences found in this sample. The rearrangement uses TRBV25-1 and TRBJ1-4, with D possibly TRBD1 on 6 matching bases. CDR3 length: 13 residues. The germline gives CDR1 MGHDK, CDR2 SYGVNS. V was clipped by 6 bases and J by 8 bases, with 13 bases between them. Here the CDR3 reads CASSAHDREKLFF. The CDR3, as DNA: TGTGCCAGCAGCGCTCATGACAGGGAAAAACTGTTTTTT.

This chain links TRBV6-1 with TRBJ2-5; 7 bases align to TRBD2. The J segment lost 5 bases and the V segment lost 6 bases, leaving 12 bases of the junction unmatched. Germline CDR1 reads MNHNS; CDR2 reads SASEGT. The CDR3 contains 15 residues. The CDR3 region has the DNA TGTGCCAGCAGGGTGGGCGGGAGTCCTCAGGAGACCCAGTACTTC. It codes for CASRVGGSPQETQYF.

This clone was seen a few times. The chain recombines TRBV23-1 with TRBJ2-3, with 7 bases fitting TRBD1. TRBV23-1 is recorded as an ORF, its role being uncertain. CDR3 length: 16 amino acids. The ends lost 6 bases at V and 0 bases at J; junction bases unmatched: 9. CDR3: CASRGTGTESTDTQYF. CDR3 nucleotides: TGCGCCAGCAGGGGAACCGGGACAGAAAGCACAGATACGCAGTATTTT.

The rearrangement joins TRBV4-2 to TRBJ2-2, with D possibly being TRBD1 or TRBD2 (6 bases each). The CDR3 length is 17 residues. The germline gives CDR1 LGHNA, CDR2 YNFKEQ. Trimming cost V 0 bases and J 5 bases, with 16 bases left between them. In DNA, the CDR3 is TGTGCCAGCAGCCAAGAGGGTAGGGGGGAGAGGACCGGGGAGCTGTTTTTT. Amino acid sequence: CASSQEGRGERTGELFF.

This chain links TRBV10-3 with TRBJ2-1; tentatively, D is TRBD2 (6 bases). The germline V gene has CDR1 ENHRY and CDR2 SYGVKD. The CDR3 extends over 15 amino acids. The germline V and J ends were trimmed by 4 bases and 0 bases, with 10 bases remaining between them. CDR3 amino acids: CAISGGTSSYNEQFF. DNA for the CDR3: TGTGCCATCAGTGGAGGGACTTCCTCCTACAATGAGCAGTTCTTC.

The rearrangement joins TRBV2 to TRBJ2-7, with D maybe TRBD2 (6 bases). The germline CDR1 and CDR2 sequences are SNHLY and FYNNEI. This CDR3 is 13 amino acids long. The ends were cut back, 7 bases at V and 7 bases at J, with 17 bases in the middle. The CDR3 loop is CASIIGEEREQYF. As DNA, the CDR3 is TGTGCCAGCATTATAGGGGAGGAGAGGGAGCAGTACTTC.

The chain has TRBV7-8 and TRBJ2-1; 7 bases match TRBD2. From germline, CDR1 is SGHVS and CDR2 FQNEAQ. CDR3 length: 16 amino acids. The V and J ends lost 2 bases and 5 bases, in that order; junction bases with no gene match: 9. The chain's CDR3 is CASSLTSALDNNEQFF. DNA for the CDR3: TGTGCCAGCAGCTTAACTAGCGCCTTAGACAACAATGAGCAGTTCTTC.

A note on this clone: At one of its ends the junction is not consistent with the germline gene, which may arise from a read error. The V call is TRBV9, the J call TRBJ2-4; 13 bases are shared with TRBD2. CDR3 length: 14 residues. The germline CDR1 and CDR2 sequences are SGDLS and YYNGEE. CDR3 in DNA: TGTGCCAGCAGTCGAGGGACTAGCGGGATTTCAGCGCACTTC. Amino acid sequence: CASSRGTSGISAHF.

This rearrangement joins TRBV7-6 to TRBJ2-2; D is ambiguous. Germline V gene sequence: CDR1 SGHVS, CDR2 FNYEAQ. This CDR3 has 13 residues. Deletions cut 1 base from V and 6 bases from J, with 6 bases between. The CDR3 reads CASSLEPAGELFF. CDR3 bases: TGTGCCAGCAGCTTAGAACCGGCCGGGGAGCTGTTTTTT. Full variable domain (remainder filled in from reference TRBV7-6 and TRBJ2-2): GAGVSQSPRYKVTKRGQDVALRCDPISGHVSLYWYRQALGQGPEFLTYFNYEAQQDKSGLPNDRFSAERPEGSISTLTIQRTEQRDSAMYRCASSLEPAGELFFGEGSRLTVL.

V usage is TRBV4-3 and J usage is TRBJ2-7, with a weak D call TRBD2 (6 bases). V was pared by 2 bases and J by 6 bases, with 14 bases between. The CDR3 has 14 amino acids. Per germline, CDR1 LGHNA and CDR2 YSLEER. The CDR3 nucleotides are TGCGCCAGCAGCCAAATGAGGGCCGGGGGCGAGCAGTACTTC. This sequence encodes CASSQMRAGGEQYF.

V is TRBV4-2 and J is TRBJ2-5; TRBD2 agrees at 8 bases. Germline values: CDR1 LGHNA, CDR2 YNFKEQ. J gave up 5 bases and V 0 bases, and 14 bases lay outside the gene matches. This CDR3 has 18 residues. In nucleotides, the CDR3 is TGTGCCAGCAGCCAAGATACGGGGGGACTAGGATCGGGTGAGACCCAGTACTTC. Protein sequence: CASSQDTGGLGSGETQYF.

The V gene is TRBV4-1, the J gene TRBJ2-5; no clear D gene. V was cut by 1 base and J by 3 bases, with 6 bases left in between. Germline CDR1 and CDR2: MGHRA and YSYEKL. The CDR3 is 13 residues long. CDR3: CASSQGNEETQYF. CDR3 nucleotide sequence: TGCGCCAGCAGCCAAGGAAATGAAGAGACCCAGTACTTC.

For the CDR3, the DNA is TGTGCCAGCAGCTTCCCGGGGGTAATGAACACTGAAGCTTTCTTT. It codes for CASSFPGVMNTEAFF. The chain employs TRBV5-6 and TRBJ1-1, with D perhaps TRBD1 (5 bases). The CDR3 is made up of 15 amino acids. Deletions cut 2 bases from V and 0 bases from J, with 11 bases between. The V gene's germline CDR1 is SGHDT and CDR2 YYEEEE.

There are a few counts of this clone. The chain combines TRBV25-1 with TRBJ2-7; TRBD1 aligns across 10 bases. Germline CDR1 MGHDK, CDR2 SYGVNS. J lost 4 bases, V lost 6 bases, and 3 bases had no gene match. The CDR3 loop spans 13 amino acids. CDR3 sequence: CASRGTGVYEQYF. Written as DNA, the CDR3 is TGTGCCAGCAGGGGGACAGGGGTTTACGAGCAGTACTTC.

This clone was seen a handful of times. The chain couples TRBV4-1 to TRBJ1-1, with D hard to call. The CDR3 extends over 17 amino acids. Looked up from germline, CDR1 is MGHRA and CDR2 is YSYEKL. V lost 1 base and J lost 0, with 15 bases in between. Here the CDR3 DNA reads TGCGCCAGCAGCCAAGGGCACCTACGAAGAGTGAACACTGAAGCTTTCTTT. Protein sequence: CASSQGHLRRVNTEAFF.

The CDR3 sequence is CASSAGADSNYGYTF. CDR3 nucleotides: TGTGCCAGCTCCGCCGGGGCGGATTCTAACTATGGCTACACCTTC. V is TRBV18 and J is TRBJ1-2; a weak D match, TRBD1 (5 bases). Trimming took off 6 bases at V and 0 bases at J, with 14 bases between the two ends. CDR1 is KGHSH and CDR2 is LQKENI in the germline V gene. This CDR3 region has 15 residues.

The V call is TRBV5-1, the J call TRBJ2-3; D gene ambiguous. Germline lookup yields CDR1 SGHRS and CDR2 YFSETQ. The CDR3 length is 15 residues. Between the trimmed V and J ends, which lost 4 bases and 2 bases, there was a span of 14 bases. CDR3 DNA sequence: TGCGCCAGCAGCCGAGGCGAGCCCCCCACAGATACGCAGTATTTT. Translated, it gives CASSRGEPPTDTQYF.